This T cell receptor beta chain was profiled in a study of shared clonotypes between healthy human individuals (dated by TCRdb to 2018 to 2020). A note on the overall study: The cohort comprised two women and a few men aged 18 to 49 years. For each donor, CD4 naive and CD4 memory were each run on three plates, CD8 naive on two plates, and CD8 memory on one plate. To increase sequencing depth and limit assay-specific biases, TCR repertoire library preparation and sequencing were carried out by different laboratories using diverse techniques. To estimate repertoire size and how much clonotype sharing occurs between individuals, the study deeply sequenced the blood TCR repertoires of roughly 5 healthy adults. Each donor's leukapheresis produced roughly between roughly 0.85 and 10 billion PBMCs. Beyond this particular receptor, the publication reports: Based on pairwise subsampling, the degree of clonotype sharing among donors was expected to be affected by sequencing depth. Clonotypes shared by all four sorted-subset donors showed higher generation probabilities than non-shared clonotypes. Rarefaction of sorted-subset datasets indicated incomplete sequencing despite the large sequencing depth. About 4.5% of naive CD4, 3.5% of naive CD8, about 2.4% of memory CD4, and 0.35% to 0.5% of memory CD8 clonotypes were shared across several donors. Sampling was limited to blood, and TCR repertoires in tissue likely differ from TCR repertoires in blood. The small number of donors limited the genetic and exposure-history diversity represented. Larger estimated clonotype richness was generally found for naive subsets than for memory subsets.

CD8 naive samples consisted of CD45RO-negative cells that were positively selected for CCR7, yielding a CD45RA+CCR7+ population without TemRA cells. The donors were healthy, HIV-negative adults who had no recently reported acute infections or vaccinations. Only Caucasian adults living in Nashville, Tennessee, USA were represented among the donors. Blood was obtained by leukapheresis, after which PBMCs were separated by Ficoll-Histopaque density gradient centrifugation and cryopreserved in liquid nitrogen vapor phase. Analytical flow cytometry was used to check the purity and quantity of every magnetically sorted T cell population. Genomic DNA was isolated from every sorted fraction and measured by UV absorbance on a Nanodrop 2000c. To note about this clone: The antigen it binds to is not known. No qualities accompany the bases; no much larger clone lies one base away.

The CDR3 measures 16 amino acids from cysteine to phenylalanine. Only CDR3 DNA remains: 48 bases, in frame from the first base. CDR1 and CDR2 are drawn from the germline V gene: MNHEY, SVGAGI. Here V drops 2 bases and J drops 8 bases, and the junction holds 12 bases not matched to any gene. Using the deep immunoSEQ assay, multiplex PCR amplified TCR CDR3 regions from genomic DNA. Genomic DNA extracted from each cell subset was distributed evenly over all wells of several immunoSEQ 96-well plates, and each plate served as one replicate. For sorted subsets, each replicate PCR was loaded with about 200 ng genomic DNA, equivalent to some 31,000 T cell genomes. The purified libraries were quantified using a Qubit 3.0 fluorometer, sized with a Bioanalyzer 2100, and then quantified again using the KAPA Library Quantification kit. A separate single-read 150-cycle Illumina NextSeq 550 flow cell was used to sequence each immunoSEQ 96-well plate. The authors' analysis ran thus. Because the immunoSEQ output included only junctional sequences and no quality scores, the filtering could not be the same as the filtering used for full-length reads. Sequences were annotated with PyIR, a Python wrapper for IgBLAST v1.9, and V/J genes and CDR3 were assigned using IMGT germline references. Reads with weak V/J assignments (E-value above 1e-6), missing CDR3, stop codons, out-of-frame junctions, or ambiguous translated residues were removed. V3J clonotypes were defined by identical inferred V gene, J gene, and CDR3 amino acid sequence. Percentage overlap between repertoires was computed as shared unique clonotypes divided by the size of the smaller repertoire. Richness of each repertoire was evaluated using RTK rarefaction, the Chao1 estimator, and Recon v2.1 estimates of unobserved clonotypes. For all TCRbeta clonotypes obtained by the gDNA method from a handful of donors, generation probabilities were computed with OLGA. Held by TCRdb, this immuneACCESS table contains in-frame sequences only and omits some clones. Under half of the omission traces to an unresolved V gene where checked; the cause of the rest is unknown. The V and J calls and clone size are taken from that table; D and trimming were inferred from the DNA. In this sample the table shows around 560,000 clones, approximately 95% of which occur a single time. Over 0.1% of the sample lies in the top ten.

The sequencing sample was made of naive CD8+ T cells sorted from blood. The sample's cell subset or site label, decoded: CD45RA+CCR7+. The rearrangement combines TRBV6-5 with TRBJ1-2, with TRBD1 identical over 9 junction bases. This TCR was recovered from a woman younger than 45 in good health. The CDR3 reads as follows: CASSYDLRDREAGYTF. The nucleotide sequence is TGTGCCAGCAGTTACGACCTTAGGGACAGGGAGGCGGGCTACACCTTC.